The T cell receptor beta chain under discussion was sequenced for a study of shared clonotypes between healthy human individuals. Study overall: For every donor, three CD4 naive, three CD4 memory, two CD8 naive and one CD8 memory plates were used.

Using immunoSEQ multiplex PCR, the repertoire was profiled, and TCRdb retains in-frame clones only, with some absent. The profile shows 2 million to 2.5 million clones, 80% to 95% of them singletons. The CDR3 covers 15 residues. CDR1 SGHTA and CDR2 FQGTGA come from the germline V gene. The V and J ends lost 0 bases and 5 bases, in that order; junction bases with no gene match: 6. The sequence was obtained from a man between 18 and 35 years old in good health. Some clones in this sample may be carry-over from other donors' samples. The sample consisted of naive CD4+ T cells from PBMCs. Subset reported: CD45RA+ positively selected. This chain links TRBV7-3 with TRBJ2-7; 8 bases align to TRBD2. CDR3 protein: CASSLTGTRSDEQYF. The CDR3 DNA follows: TGTGCCAGCAGCTTAACAGGGACTAGGTCCGACGAGCAGTACTTC.